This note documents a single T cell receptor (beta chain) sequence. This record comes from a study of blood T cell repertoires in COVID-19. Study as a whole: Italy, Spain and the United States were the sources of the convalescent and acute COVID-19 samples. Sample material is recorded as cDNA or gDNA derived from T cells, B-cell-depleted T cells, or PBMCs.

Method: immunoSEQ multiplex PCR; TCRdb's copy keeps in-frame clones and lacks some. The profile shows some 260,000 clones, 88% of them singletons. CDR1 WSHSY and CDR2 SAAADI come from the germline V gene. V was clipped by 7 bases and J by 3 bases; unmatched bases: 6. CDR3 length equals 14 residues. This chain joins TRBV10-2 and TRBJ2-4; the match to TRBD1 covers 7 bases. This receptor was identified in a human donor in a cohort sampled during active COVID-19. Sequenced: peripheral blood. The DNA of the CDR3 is TGCGCCAGCATGAAGGGGGCCGACAAAAACATTCAGTACTTC. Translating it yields CASMKGADKNIQYF.